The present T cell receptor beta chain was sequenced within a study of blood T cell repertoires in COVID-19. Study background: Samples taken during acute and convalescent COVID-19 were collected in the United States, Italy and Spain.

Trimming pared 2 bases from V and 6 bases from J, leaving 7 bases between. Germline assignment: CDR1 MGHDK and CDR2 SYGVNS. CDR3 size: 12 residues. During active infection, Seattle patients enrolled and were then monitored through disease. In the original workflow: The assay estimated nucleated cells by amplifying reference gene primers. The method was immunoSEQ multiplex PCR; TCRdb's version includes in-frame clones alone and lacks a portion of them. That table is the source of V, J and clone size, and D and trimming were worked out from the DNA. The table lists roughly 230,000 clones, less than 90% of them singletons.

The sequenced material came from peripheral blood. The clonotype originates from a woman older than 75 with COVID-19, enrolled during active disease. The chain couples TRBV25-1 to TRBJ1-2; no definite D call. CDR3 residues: CASSEMRDGYTF. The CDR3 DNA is TGTGCCAGCAGTGAAATGAGGGATGGCTACACCTTC.